This T cell receptor (beta chain) was captured by sequencing in a study of T cells in tuberculosis. This table comes from immunoSEQ multiplex PCR, and its TCRdb copy is limited to in-frame clones, with some not included. The sample includes 35,000 to 55,000 clones, about 96% of them seen just once. The length of the CDR3 is 16 residues. Germline assignment: CDR1 MGHDK and CDR2 SYGVNS. The ends were cut back, 1 base at V and 3 bases at J, with 16 bases in the middle. Adolescents were screened for latent TB by skin test and IGRA. This clone was observed a single time. Sequencing was done on a sample of PBMCs. The TCR originated in a donor aged 10 to 29 with latent tuberculosis or without tuberculosis infection. The genes are TRBV25-1 and TRBJ2-7; D may be TRBD2 (7 bases). The CDR3 DNA reads as TGTGCCAGCAGTGAATCGGCGGGGGCAGGAATCTACGAGCAGTACTTC. As protein: CASSESAGAGIYEQYF.